These T cell receptor beta chains were read from a single sample in a study of cytomegalovirus exposure and HLA in healthy donors. Sequencing was performed with immunoSEQ multiplex PCR; in TCRdb, only in-frame clones are kept and a portion is missing. This sample has some 100,000 clones; 65% to 90% occur once, and the top ten carry around 1.2%. Sequenced input: PBMCs. The receptors come from a woman aged 18-29 years in good health and CMV-seronegative. Both conserved end residues are part of each CDR3. Fields, in order: CDR3 protein, CDR3 DNA, clone size, D gene, J gene, V gene. A D gene is named only where the DNA matches it firmly. Clone sizes are given selectively: once, few, many, or a class where the clone is expanded.

cdr3_aa: CASSLGTRTSGNEQFF
cdr3_nt: TGTGCCAGCAGCTTAGGCACACGGACTAGCGGCAATGAGCAGTTCTTC
clone_size: NA
d_call: TRBD2
j_call: TRBJ2-1
v_call: TRBV7-2

cdr3_aa: CASSQDQGRNTEAFF
cdr3_nt: TGCGCCAGCAGCCAAGATCAGGGGAGGAACACTGAAGCTTTCTTT
clone_size: NA
d_call: NA
j_call: TRBJ1-1
v_call: TRBV4-3

cdr3_aa: CASSHRFPGGQETQYF
cdr3_nt: TGTGCCAGCAGTCACCGGTTTCCGGGGGGGCAAGAGACCCAGTACTTC
clone_size: NA
d_call: TRBD2
j_call: TRBJ2-5
v_call: TRBV27

cdr3_aa: CASRDSAGASGNQPQHF
cdr3_nt: TGTGCCAGCAGAGACTCAGCGGGGGCGTCGGGCAATCAGCCCCAGCATTTT
clone_size: NA
d_call: NA
j_call: TRBJ1-5
v_call: TRBV5-4

cdr3_aa: CASSQDMTSGSREQYF
cdr3_nt: TGCGCCAGCAGCCAAGATATGACTAGCGGGAGTCGCGAGCAGTACTTC
clone_size: few
d_call: TRBD2
j_call: TRBJ2-7
v_call: TRBV4-1

cdr3_aa: CASSPPGRDSRDTQYF
cdr3_nt: TGTGCCAGCTCACCACCAGGAAGGGACAGCCGAGATACGCAGTATTTT
clone_size: NA
d_call: TRBD1
j_call: TRBJ2-3
v_call: TRBV18

cdr3_aa: CAWNWGRGKLFF
cdr3_nt: TGTGCCTGGAATTGGGGGCGAGGAAAACTGTTTTTT
clone_size: NA
d_call: NA
j_call: TRBJ1-4
v_call: TRBV30

cdr3_aa: CASSPKVKENEQFF
cdr3_nt: TGTGCCAGCTCACCGAAGGTTAAGGAGAATGAGCAGTTCTTC
clone_size: NA
d_call: NA
j_call: TRBJ2-1
v_call: TRBV18

cdr3_aa: CASGGFSGGAVNEQFF
cdr3_nt: TGTGCTAGCGGGGGATTTAGCGGGGGGGCCGTCAATGAGCAGTTCTTC
clone_size: once
d_call: TRBD2
j_call: TRBJ2-1
v_call: TRBV12-5

cdr3_aa: CASRQTSGGAHEQYF
cdr3_nt: TGTGCCAGCAGACAGACTAGCGGGGGGGCCCACGAGCAGTACTTC
clone_size: once
d_call: TRBD2
j_call: TRBJ2-7
v_call: TRBV7-2

cdr3_aa: CASSQDIGAGGTEAFF
cdr3_nt: TGCGCCAGCAGCCAAGATATAGGGGCGGGGGGCACTGAAGCTTTCTTT
clone_size: NA
d_call: NA
j_call: TRBJ1-1
v_call: TRBV4-3

cdr3_aa: CASSDHRGGNEQFF
cdr3_nt: TGTGCCAGCAGCGACCACAGGGGTGGGAATGAGCAGTTCTTC
clone_size: NA
d_call: TRBD1
j_call: TRBJ2-1
v_call: TRBV7-3

cdr3_aa: CASSQRRGTGSEQPQHF
cdr3_nt: TGCGCCAGCAGTCAGCGTCGGGGGACAGGCTCCGAACAGCCCCAGCATTTT
clone_size: NA
d_call: TRBD1
j_call: TRBJ1-5
v_call: TRBV10-2